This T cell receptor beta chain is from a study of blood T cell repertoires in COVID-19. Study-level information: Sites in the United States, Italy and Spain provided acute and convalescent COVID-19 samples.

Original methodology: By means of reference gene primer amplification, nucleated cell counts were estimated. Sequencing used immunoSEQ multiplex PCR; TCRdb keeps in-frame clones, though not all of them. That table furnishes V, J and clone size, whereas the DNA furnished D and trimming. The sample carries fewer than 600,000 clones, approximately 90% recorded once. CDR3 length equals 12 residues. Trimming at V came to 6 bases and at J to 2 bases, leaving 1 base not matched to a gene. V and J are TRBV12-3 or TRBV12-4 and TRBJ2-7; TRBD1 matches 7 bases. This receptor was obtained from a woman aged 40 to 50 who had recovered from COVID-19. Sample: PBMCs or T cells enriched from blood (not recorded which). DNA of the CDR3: TGTGCCAGCAGAGGACAGGCCTACGAGCAGTACTTC. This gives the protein CASRGQAYEQYF.